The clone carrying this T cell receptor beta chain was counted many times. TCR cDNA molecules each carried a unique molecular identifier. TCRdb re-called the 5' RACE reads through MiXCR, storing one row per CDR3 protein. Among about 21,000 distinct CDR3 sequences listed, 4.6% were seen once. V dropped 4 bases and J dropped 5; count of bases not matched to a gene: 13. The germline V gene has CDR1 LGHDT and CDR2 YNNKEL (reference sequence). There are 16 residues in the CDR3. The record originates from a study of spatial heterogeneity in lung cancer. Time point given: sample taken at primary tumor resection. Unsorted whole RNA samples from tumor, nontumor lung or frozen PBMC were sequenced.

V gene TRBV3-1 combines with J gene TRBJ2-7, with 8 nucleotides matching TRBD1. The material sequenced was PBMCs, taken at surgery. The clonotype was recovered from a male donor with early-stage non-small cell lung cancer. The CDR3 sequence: CASSPYSGAGGNEQYF. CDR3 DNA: TGTGCCAGCAGCCCGTACAGTGGTGCAGGGGGCAACGAGCAGTACTTC.